This TCR beta chain emerged from a study of shared clonotypes between healthy human individuals. Whole-study results and caveats: The small donor group covered limited genetic and exposure diversity.

TCRdb's table, derived via immunoSEQ multiplex PCR, lists solely in-frame clones and lacks some. The repertoire holds over 2,000,000 clones, with about 93% as singletons. Of note for this clone: Its antigen remains unidentified.

Terminally differentiated effector memory CD45RA+ cells were excluded by CCR7 positive selection of CD45RO-negative cells. The study enrolled healthy HIV-negative adults without recent acute infections or vaccinations as donors. What was sequenced was naive CD8+ T cells from PBMCs. The origin of this receptor is a man between 18 and 35 years old in good health. Some clones in this sample may be carry-over from other donors' samples.

CDR3: CASSGREGGSYEQYF. CDR3 nucleotide sequence: TGTGCCAGCAGCGGGCGGGAGGGAGGCTCCTACGAGCAGTACTTC. This chain connects TRBV7-9 to TRBJ2-7; 9 bases are shared with TRBD2. This CDR3 is 15 amino acids long. Germline lookup yields CDR1 SEHNR and CDR2 FQNEAQ (reference sequence). The V and J ends lost 5 bases and 0 bases, in that order; junction bases with no gene match: 5. The full variable domain, completed using reference TRBV7-9 and TRBJ2-7, is DTGVSQNPRHKITKRGQNVTFRCDPISEHNRLYWYRQTLGQGPEFLTYFQNEAQLEKSRLLSDRFSAERPKGSFSTLEIQRTEQGDSAMYLCASSGREGGSYEQYFGPGTRLTVT.